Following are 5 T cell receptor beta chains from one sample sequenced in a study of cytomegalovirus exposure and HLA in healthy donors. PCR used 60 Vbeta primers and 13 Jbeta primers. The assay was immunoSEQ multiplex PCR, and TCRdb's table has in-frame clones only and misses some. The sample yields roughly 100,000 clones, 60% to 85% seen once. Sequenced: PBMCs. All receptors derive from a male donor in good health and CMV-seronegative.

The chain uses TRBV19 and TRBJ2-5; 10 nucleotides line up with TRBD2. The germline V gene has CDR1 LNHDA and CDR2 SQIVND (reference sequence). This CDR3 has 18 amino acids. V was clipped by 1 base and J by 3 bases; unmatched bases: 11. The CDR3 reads CASSIAPPSGSLEETQYF. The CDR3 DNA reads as TGTGCCAGTAGTATAGCCCCCCCTAGCGGGAGTCTAGAAGAGACCCAGTACTTC.

This CDR3 reads CASSSYNQPQHF. As DNA, the CDR3 is TGTGCCAGCAGCTCTTATAATCAGCCCCAGCATTTT. The chain carries TRBV25-1 and TRBJ1-5; D not resolved. The CDR3 extends over 12 amino acids. Per germline, CDR1 MGHDK and CDR2 SYGVNS. V dropped 6 bases and J dropped 4 bases, with 7 bases sitting between them. Full variable domain (outside the CDR3, taken from reference TRBV25-1 and TRBJ1-5): EADIYQTPRYLVIGTGKKITLECSQTMGHDKMYWYQQDPGMELHLIHYSYGVNSTEKGDLSSESTVSRIRTEHFPLTLESARPSHTSQYLCASSSYNQPQHFGDGTRLSIL.

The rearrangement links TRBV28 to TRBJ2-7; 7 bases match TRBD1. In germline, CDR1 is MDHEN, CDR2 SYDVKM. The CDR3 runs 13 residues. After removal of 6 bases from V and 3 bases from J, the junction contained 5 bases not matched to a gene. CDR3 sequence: CASRQGQIYEQYF. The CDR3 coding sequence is TGTGCCAGCAGACAGGGACAGATCTACGAGCAGTACTTC.

The CDR3 DNA reads TGTGCTAGTGGGACGATTGGACAGACCTCTGGGGCCAACGTCCTGACTTTC. Its translation: CASGTIGQTSGANVLTF. The chain joins TRBV12-5 to TRBJ2-6; D may be TRBD1 (6 bases). Trimming left V 6 bases short and J 0 bases short, with 15 bases between. This CDR3 has 17 residues. The germline V gene encodes CDR1 LGHNT and CDR2 FRNRAP.

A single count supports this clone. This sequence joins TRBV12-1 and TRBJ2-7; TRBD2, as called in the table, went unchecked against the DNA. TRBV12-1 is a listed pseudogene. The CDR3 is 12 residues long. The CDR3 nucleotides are TGTGCCAGCAGCCCCCGGAGGAGGGAGCAGTACTTC. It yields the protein CASSPRRREQYF.